The entry below gives a single TCR beta chain sequence along with its context. V was trimmed by 0 bases and J by 4 bases, leaving 8 bases between them. The CDR3 spans 14 residues. Germline CDR1 SGHRS, CDR2 YFSETQ. The participants were between roughly 18 and 89 years old and came from 20 to 30 US areas. The data are from a study of blood T cell repertoires in COVID-19. Study overall: Sites in the United States, Italy and Spain provided acute and convalescent COVID-19 samples. From T cells, B-cell-depleted T cells, or PBMCs came the material, which was cDNA or gDNA.

The method was immunoSEQ multiplex PCR; TCRdb's version includes in-frame clones alone and lacks a portion of them. The table lists over 350,000 clones, 88% of them singletons. The sample taken for sequencing was PBMCs or T cells enriched from blood (not recorded which). The sequence came from a woman aged 25 to 39 with acute COVID-19. This chain links TRBV5-1 with TRBJ2-1; a possible D gene is TRBD2 (5 bases). The CDR3 sequence: CASSLAGLYNEQFF. CDR3 bases: TGCGCCAGCAGCTTGGCGGGGTTGTACAATGAGCAGTTCTTC.